The 24 T cell receptor beta chains in this list originate from one sample, sequenced in a study of Tregs in tolerant kidney transplant recipients. Method: immunoSEQ multiplex PCR; TCRdb's copy keeps in-frame clones and lacks some. In the table there are under 90,000 clones, roughly 90% of which are singletons. Mixed chimerism was transient after nonmyeloablative marrow transplants from related graft donors. The sample was CD4+ T cells from blood (PBMCs), taken 24 months after the transplant. These receptor sequences come from a human patient who received a combined kidney and bone marrow transplant. These T cells may partly come from the graft donor.

This clone was recorded once. J is TRBJ2-3 and V is TRBV5-1; TRBD1 aligns across 9 bases. The germline CDR1 and CDR2 sequences are SGHRS and YFSETQ. This CDR3 has 15 amino acids. V was clipped by 3 bases and J by 3 bases; unmatched bases: 5. The CDR3 coding sequence is TGCGCCAGCAGCTCGGGACAGGGATGGACAGATACGCAGTATTTT. This sequence encodes CASSSGQGWTDTQYF.

V gene TRBV4-1 combines with J gene TRBJ2-7, with 10 bases matching TRBD1. The CDR3 is made up of 17 amino acids. Germline CDR1 reads MGHRA; CDR2 reads YSYEKL. The ends lost 3 bases at V and 3 bases at J; junction bases unmatched: 11. The CDR3 sequence is CASSHMTGGTTNYEQYF. The DNA for the CDR3 is TGCGCCAGCAGCCACATGACAGGGGGCACAACTAACTACGAGCAGTACTTC.

This rearrangement joins TRBV4-1 to TRBJ1-2; 8 bases agree with TRBD1. Trimming cost V 4 bases and J 0 bases; bases outside gene matches: 4. CDR1 is MGHRA and CDR2 is YSYEKL in the germline V gene. The CDR3 consists of 15 residues. The CDR3 nucleotides read TGCGCCAGCAGCCCCGCGACAGGGGCTAACTATGGCTACACCTTC. It encodes CASSPATGANYGYTF.

The chain couples TRBV28 to TRBJ2-1, with 9 bases lining up with TRBD2. Germline CDR1 reads MDHEN; CDR2 reads SYDVKM. V trimming: 7 bases; J trimming: 9 bases; junction bases outside the gene matches: 16. The CDR3 runs to 16 residues. The CDR3 DNA reads as TGTGCCAGCAAGCAGCGGGGGGAATCCTTACTTGGTGAGCAGTTCTTC. Amino acids: CASKQRGESLLGEQFF.

This chain connects TRBV5-3 to TRBJ1-4; 9 bases are a match to TRBD1. TRBV5-3 is annotated as an ORF whose role is uncertain. This CDR3 spans 19 amino acids. The J segment lost 0 bases and the V segment lost 0 bases, leaving 9 bases of the junction unmatched. CDR3 sequence reads: CARSLGGDRVKATNEKLFF. CDR3 DNA sequence: TGTGCCAGAAGCTTGGGGGGGGACAGGGTGAAGGCAACTAATGAAAAACTGTTTTTT.

The table lists this clone with a count of one. The chain is built from TRBV5-1 and TRBJ1-2; 7 nucleotides match TRBD1. The germline V gene encodes CDR1 SGHRS and CDR2 YFSETQ. J was trimmed by 8 bases and V by 3 bases; bases with no gene match: 10. The CDR3 runs to 14 residues. The CDR3 DNA sequence: TGCGCCAGCAGCTGGAACAGGGGCCCATACGGCTACACCTTC. The encoded protein is CASSWNRGPYGYTF.

V usage is TRBV18 and J usage is TRBJ1-1; D gene ambiguous. The CDR3 is 14 residues long. The germline gives CDR1 KGHSH, CDR2 LQKENI. Trimming removed 3 bases at V and 4 bases at J, with 12 bases between. The CDR3 protein is CASSPGGAFTEAFF. CDR3 sequence (DNA): TGTGCCAGCTCACCCGGTGGTGCTTTCACTGAAGCTTTCTTT.

This clone was seen only once. V and J are TRBV7-2 and TRBJ2-1; 13 bases align to TRBD2. Germline trimming cut 4 bases from V and 6 bases from J; bases unmatched to any gene: 6. Germline loops: CDR1 SGHTA, CDR2 FQGNSA. The CDR3 contains 16 residues. Written as DNA, the CDR3 is TGTGCCAGCAGCTCTCCGGGACTAGCGGGATCCAATGAGCAGTTCTTC. This codes for CASSSPGLAGSNEQFF.

V and J are TRBV28 and TRBJ2-7; 9 nucleotides align to TRBD2. CDR1 is MDHEN, CDR2 SYDVKM, per germline. J lost 3 bases, V lost 0 bases, and 6 bases had no gene match. The length of the CDR3 is 16 residues. CDR3 DNA sequence: TGTGCCAGCAGTTTATGGCGGCTAGCGGGGATCTACGAGCAGTACTTC. Amino acids: CASSLWRLAGIYEQYF.

The chain is built from TRBV9 and TRBJ1-2; weak D call: TRBD1 (5 bases). The CDR3 is 13 amino acids. Looked up from germline, CDR1 is SGDLS and CDR2 is YYNGEE. V was shortened by 6 bases and J by 3 bases, with 12 bases between the two germline ends. The CDR3 protein is CASNQGMDYGYTF. For the CDR3, the DNA is TGTGCCAGCAACCAGGGAATGGACTATGGCTACACCTTC.

The chain combines TRBV5-1 with TRBJ1-1, with TRBD1 matching 9 bases. This CDR3 region has 18 residues. With V trimmed by 2 bases and J by 6 bases, 17 bases remained unmatched. Germline V gene sequence: CDR1 SGHRS, CDR2 YFSETQ. The CDR3 region has the DNA TGCGCCAGCAGCTTACGTGTCCCGGGACAGGGTTGGGAGGCTGAAGCTTTCTTT. The encoded protein is CASSLRVPGQGWEAEAFF.

The rearrangement links TRBV7-2 to TRBJ2-1, with 9 nucleotides matching TRBD1. CDR1 is SGHTA and CDR2 is FQGNSA in the germline V gene. This CDR3 spans 14 amino acids. With V trimmed by 6 bases and J by 8 bases, 8 bases remained unmatched. The CDR3 DNA reads TGTGCCAGCAGGCTATTGACAGGGGGGGATGAGCAGTTCTTC. Amino acid sequence: CASRLLTGGDEQFF.

V is TRBV7-8 and J is TRBJ2-3, with 7 bases matching TRBD1. Germline V gene data show CDR1 as SGHVS and CDR2 as FQNEAQ. The CDR3 runs 15 residues. V trimming: 1 base; J trimming: 2 bases; junction bases outside the gene matches: 3. This chain's CDR3 is CASSLDRGDTDTQYF. The CDR3 DNA sequence: TGTGCCAGCAGCTTAGACAGGGGTGACACAGATACGCAGTATTTT.

The V and J genes are TRBV2 and TRBJ2-5, with a weak D call TRBD2 (6 bases). Between the trimmed V and J ends, which lost 3 bases and 5 bases, there was a span of 19 bases. The CDR3 is 16 amino acids. Germline values: CDR1 SNHLY, CDR2 FYNNEI. The CDR3 loop is CASSESRWGVGETQYF. CDR3 DNA: TGTGCCAGCAGTGAGAGTCGGTGGGGGGTAGGGGAGACCCAGTACTTC.

The chain joins TRBV27 to TRBJ2-2; 7 bases agree with TRBD2. The junction had 8 bases not matched to a gene; V was cut back by 6 bases and J by 7 bases. Germline V lookup: CDR1 MNHEY, CDR2 SMNVEV (reference sequence). The CDR3 covers 14 residues. CDR3 in amino acids: CASSSPGLDGELFF. The CDR3 DNA is TGTGCCAGCAGCTCCCCCGGACTAGACGGGGAGCTGTTTTTT.

This clone was observed a single time. The chain combines TRBV21-1 with TRBJ2-7; TRBD1 is taken as the D call from the table, unchecked against the DNA. TRBV21-1 is described as a pseudogene. The CDR3 runs to 16 residues. In nucleotides, the CDR3 is TGTGCCAGCAGCTTAAGTGACAGCGTGATACCCTACGAGCAGTACTTC. It specifies CASSLSDSVIPYEQYF.

The chain recombines TRBV11-3 with TRBJ2-5, with TRBD1 matching 8 bases. Germline-derived CDR1 and CDR2 are SGHNT and YENEEA. Trimming took 5 bases from V and 5 from J; bases not matched to a gene: 10. This CDR3 region has 15 residues. In nucleotides, the CDR3 is TGTGCCAGCAGCCCAACGAACAGGGGGTGGGAGACCCAGTACTTC. Amino acids: CASSPTNRGWETQYF.

A note on this clone: A read error may account for a junction end that differs from germline. The chain joins TRBV7-2 to TRBJ2-1; 9 bases map to TRBD2. Germline-derived CDR1 and CDR2 are SGHTA and FQGNSA. The CDR3 consists of 14 residues. The CDR3 loop is CASSLVRRGGEQFF. CDR3 nucleotide sequence: TGTGCCAGCAGCTTAGTTCGGCGGGGGGGCGAGCAATTCTTC.

The chain carries TRBV9 and TRBJ2-7, with TRBD1 matching 8 bases. This CDR3 comprises 14 residues. V was pared by 4 bases and J by 6 bases, with 9 bases of the junction left unmatched. Germline V gene data show CDR1 as SGDLS and CDR2 as YYNGEE. The CDR3 region has the DNA TGTGCCAGCAGCATAGGAGACAGGGGATTCGAGCAGTACTTC. It translates to CASSIGDRGFEQYF.

The chain employs TRBV30 and TRBJ2-1, with TRBD2 matching 16 bases. The CDR3 totals 19 residues. CDR1 and CDR2 (germline): GTSNPN, SVGIG (reference sequence). Unmatched junction bases numbered 8, after V lost 3 bases and J lost 0 bases. This CDR3 reads CAWRRPGLAGGRSYNEQFF. The CDR3 nucleotides are TGTGCCTGGAGACGGCCGGGACTAGCGGGAGGGCGCTCCTACAATGAGCAGTTCTTC.

The J gene is TRBJ1-2, the V gene TRBV5-6; the D gene is possibly TRBD1 (6 bases). The ends were cut back, 4 bases at V and 8 bases at J, with 18 bases in the middle. CDR1 and CDR2 from the germline V gene are SGHDT and YYEEEE. The CDR3 sequence is 14 residues long. The CDR3 DNA sequence: TGTGCCAGCAGCCCCGGACAGAGGGGTTGGGGCTACACCTTC. It yields the protein CASSPGQRGWGYTF.

This chain connects TRBV19 to TRBJ1-2; a possible D gene is TRBD1 (5 bases). The CDR3 has 13 residues. Germline CDR1 and CDR2: LNHDA and SQIVND (reference sequence). V was cut by 3 bases and J by 7 bases, with 12 bases left in between. The CDR3 region has the DNA TGTGCCAGTAGTATTACGGGGGGTCGTGGCTACACCTTC. Encoded protein: CASSITGGRGYTF. The variable domain in full, with the rest retrieved from reference TRBV19 and TRBJ1-2, is DGGITQSPKYLFRKEGQNVTLSCEQNLNHDAMYWYRQDPGQGLRLIYYSQIVNDFQKGDIAEGYSVSREKKESFPLTVTSAQKNPTAFYLCASSITGGRGYTFGSGTRLTVV.

In DNA form, the CDR3 reads TGTGCCAGCAGCTTTCTACCCCAGAAGGGGTCCTATGGCTACACCTTC. It yields the protein CASSFLPQKGSYGYTF. The chain employs TRBV5-6 and TRBJ1-2, with a weak D call TRBD1 (5 bases). The CDR3 length is 16 residues. Trimming left V 2 bases short and J 4 bases short, with 18 bases between. Germline CDR1 reads SGHDT; CDR2 reads YYEEEE.

This clone was picked up one time. The CDR3 sequence: CASSLGATGAARVGQFF. The CDR3 bases are TGTGCCAGCAGCTTAGGAGCGACAGGGGCCGCCAGGGTAGGGCAGTTCTTC. This chain connects TRBV11-3 to TRBJ2-1, with 8 nucleotides matching TRBD1. Trimming removed 1 base from V and 12 bases from J; junction bases left unmatched: 17. Looked up from germline, CDR1 is SGHNT and CDR2 is YENEEA. There are 17 residues in the CDR3.